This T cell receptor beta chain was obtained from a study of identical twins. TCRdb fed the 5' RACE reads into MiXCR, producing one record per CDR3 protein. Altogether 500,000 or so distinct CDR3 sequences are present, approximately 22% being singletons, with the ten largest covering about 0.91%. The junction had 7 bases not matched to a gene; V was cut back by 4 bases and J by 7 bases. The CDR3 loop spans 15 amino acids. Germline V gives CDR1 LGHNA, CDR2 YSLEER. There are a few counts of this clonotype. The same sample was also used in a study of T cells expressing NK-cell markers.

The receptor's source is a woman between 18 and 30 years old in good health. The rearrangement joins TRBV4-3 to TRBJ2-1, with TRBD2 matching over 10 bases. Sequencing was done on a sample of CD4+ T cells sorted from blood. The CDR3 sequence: CASSPSGRVVNEQFF. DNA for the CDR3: TGCGCCAGCAGCCCGAGCGGGAGGGTCGTGAATGAGCAGTTCTTC.